Only one count was recorded for the clone carrying this TCR beta chain. Its antigen is not known. This entry is derived from a study of cytomegalovirus exposure and HLA in healthy donors. Findings of the study overall: Accounts indicate the classifier identified cytomegalovirus status with strong specificity and sensitivity.

Measured with immunoSEQ multiplex PCR; TCRdb has only the in-frame clones, and not every one. The sample holds roughly 98,000 clones, around nine tenths seen once. The CDR3 has 14 residues. V shed 6 bases and J shed 4 bases, with 12 bases lying between them. Germline values: CDR1 ENHRY, CDR2 SYGVKD. Sequencing was carried out using PBMCs. The chain couples TRBV10-3 to TRBJ2-2, with D unclear. This clonotype originated in a woman aged 25 to 39 in good health and CMV-seronegative. The CDR3 here is CAIRNLTGTGELFF. In nucleotides, the CDR3 is TGTGCCATCAGAAACTTGACGGGCACCGGGGAGCTGTTTTTT.